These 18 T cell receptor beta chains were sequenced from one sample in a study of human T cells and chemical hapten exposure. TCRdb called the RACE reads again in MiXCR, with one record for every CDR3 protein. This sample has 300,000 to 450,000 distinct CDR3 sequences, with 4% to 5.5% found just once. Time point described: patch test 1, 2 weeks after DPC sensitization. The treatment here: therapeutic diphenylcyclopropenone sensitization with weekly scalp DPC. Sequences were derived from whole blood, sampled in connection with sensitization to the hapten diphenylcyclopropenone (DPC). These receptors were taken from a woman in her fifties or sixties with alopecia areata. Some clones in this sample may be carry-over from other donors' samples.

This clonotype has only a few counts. The CDR3 here is CATEFPVTGELFF. The CDR3 DNA is TGTGCCACCGAGTTTCCCGTCACCGGGGAGCTGTTTTTT. The gene calls are TRBV27 and TRBJ2-2; D is ambiguous. V lost 10 bases, J lost 4 bases, and 13 bases lay in between. This CDR3 has 13 residues. Looked up from germline, CDR1 is MNHEY and CDR2 is SMNVEV (reference sequence).

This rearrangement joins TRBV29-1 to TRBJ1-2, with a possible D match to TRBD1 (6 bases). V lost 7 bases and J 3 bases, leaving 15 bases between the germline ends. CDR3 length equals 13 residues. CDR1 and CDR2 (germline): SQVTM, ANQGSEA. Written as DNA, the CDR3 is TGCAGCGCCCTGCCAGGGGTGGACTATGGCTACACCTTC. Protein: CSALPGVDYGYTF. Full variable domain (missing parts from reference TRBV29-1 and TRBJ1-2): SAVISQKPSRDICQRGTSLTIQCQVDSQVTMMFWYRQQPGQSLTLIATANQGSEATYESGFVIDKFPISRPNLTFSTLTVSNMSPEDSSIYLCSALPGVDYGYTFGSGTRLTVV.

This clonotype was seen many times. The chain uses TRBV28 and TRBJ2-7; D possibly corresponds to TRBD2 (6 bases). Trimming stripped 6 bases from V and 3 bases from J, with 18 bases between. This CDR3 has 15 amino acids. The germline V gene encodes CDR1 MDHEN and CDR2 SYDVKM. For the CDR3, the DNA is TGTGCCAGCAGCCCCGAGTCCGCGGGACTCTACGAGCAGTACTTC. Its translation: CASSPESAGLYEQYF.

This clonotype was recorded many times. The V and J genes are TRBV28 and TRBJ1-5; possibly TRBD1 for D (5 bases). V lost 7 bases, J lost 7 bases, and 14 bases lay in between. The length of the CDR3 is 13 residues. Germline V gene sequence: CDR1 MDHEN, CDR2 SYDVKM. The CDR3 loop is CASTLGGVQPQHF. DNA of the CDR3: TGTGCCAGCACCCTTGGAGGGGTCCAGCCCCAGCATTTT.

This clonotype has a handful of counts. The CDR3 DNA reads TGTGCCAGCAGCGTAAGCGGGGGGGCCAATGAGCAGTTCTTC. This translates into CASSVSGGANEQFF. This chain uses TRBV9 with TRBJ2-1; 10 bases fit TRBD2. This CDR3 has 14 amino acids. Germline V gene data show CDR1 as SGDLS and CDR2 as YYNGEE. J was trimmed by 6 bases and V by 1 base; bases with no gene match: 1.

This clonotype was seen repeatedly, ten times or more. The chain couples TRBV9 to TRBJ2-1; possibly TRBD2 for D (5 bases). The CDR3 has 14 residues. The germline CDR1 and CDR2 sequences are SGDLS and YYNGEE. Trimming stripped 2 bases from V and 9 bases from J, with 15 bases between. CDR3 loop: CASSVNWLGSEQFF. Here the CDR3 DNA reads TGTGCCAGCAGCGTTAACTGGCTTGGGAGTGAGCAGTTCTTC.

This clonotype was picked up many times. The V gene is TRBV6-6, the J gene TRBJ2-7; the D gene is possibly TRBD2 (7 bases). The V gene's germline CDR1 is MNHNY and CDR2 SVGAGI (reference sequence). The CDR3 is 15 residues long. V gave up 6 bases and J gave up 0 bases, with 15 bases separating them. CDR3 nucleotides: TGTGCCAGCAGGCCAGGGGAGGGGAGCTCCTACGAGCAGTACTTC. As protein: CASRPGEGSSYEQYF.

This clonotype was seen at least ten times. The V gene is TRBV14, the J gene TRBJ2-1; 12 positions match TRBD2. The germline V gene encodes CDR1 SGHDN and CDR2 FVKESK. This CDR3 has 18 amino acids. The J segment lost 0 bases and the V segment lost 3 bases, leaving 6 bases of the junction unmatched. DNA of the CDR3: TGTGCCAGCAGCCACCCCGGACTAGCGGGGAGCTCCTACAATGAGCAGTTCTTC. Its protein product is CASSHPGLAGSSYNEQFF.

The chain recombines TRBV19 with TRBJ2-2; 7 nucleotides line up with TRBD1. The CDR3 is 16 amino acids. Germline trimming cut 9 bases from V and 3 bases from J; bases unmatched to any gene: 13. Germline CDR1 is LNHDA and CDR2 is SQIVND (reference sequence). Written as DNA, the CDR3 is TGTGCCAGCGAACGAGAGACAGGGTTTGACACCGGGGAGCTGTTTTTT. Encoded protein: CASERETGFDTGELFF.

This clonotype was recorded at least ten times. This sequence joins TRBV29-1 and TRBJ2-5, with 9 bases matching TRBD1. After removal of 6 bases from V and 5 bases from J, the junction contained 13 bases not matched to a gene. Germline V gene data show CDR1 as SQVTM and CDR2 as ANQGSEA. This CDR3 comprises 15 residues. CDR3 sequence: CSVELQGAWSETQYF. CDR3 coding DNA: TGCAGCGTCGAACTACAGGGGGCTTGGTCGGAGACCCAGTACTTC.

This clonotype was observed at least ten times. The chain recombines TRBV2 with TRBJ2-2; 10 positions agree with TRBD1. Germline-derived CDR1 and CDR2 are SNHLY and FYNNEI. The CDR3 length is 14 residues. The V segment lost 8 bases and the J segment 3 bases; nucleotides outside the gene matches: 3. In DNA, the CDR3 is TGTGCCAGCCAGGACAGGGGGGACACCGGGGAGCTGTTTTTT. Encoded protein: CASQDRGDTGELFF.

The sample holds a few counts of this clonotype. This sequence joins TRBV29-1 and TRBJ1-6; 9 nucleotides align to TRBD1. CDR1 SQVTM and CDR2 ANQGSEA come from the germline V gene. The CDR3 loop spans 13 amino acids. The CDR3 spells CNWTGQGNSPLHF. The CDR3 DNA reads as TGCAACTGGACGGGACAGGGAAATTCACCCCTCCACTTT.

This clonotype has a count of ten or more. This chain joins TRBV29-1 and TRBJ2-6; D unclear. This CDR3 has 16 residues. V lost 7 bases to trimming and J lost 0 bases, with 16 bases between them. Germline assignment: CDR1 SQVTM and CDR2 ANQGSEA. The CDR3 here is CSGLYYSSSGANVLTF. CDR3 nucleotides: TGCAGCGGGCTTTACTACAGCTCCTCTGGGGCCAACGTCCTGACTTTC.

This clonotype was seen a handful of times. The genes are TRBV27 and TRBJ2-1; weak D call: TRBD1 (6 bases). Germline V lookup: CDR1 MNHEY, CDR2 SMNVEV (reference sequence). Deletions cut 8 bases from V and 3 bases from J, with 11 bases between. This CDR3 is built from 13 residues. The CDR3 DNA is TGTGCCAGCCGGACAGACGACTACAATGAGCAGTTCTTC. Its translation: CASRTDDYNEQFF.

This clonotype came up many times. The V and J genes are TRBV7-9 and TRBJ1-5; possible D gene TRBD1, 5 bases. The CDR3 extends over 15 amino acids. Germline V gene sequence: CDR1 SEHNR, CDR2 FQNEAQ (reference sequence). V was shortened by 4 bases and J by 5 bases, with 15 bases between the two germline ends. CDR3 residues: CASSSTQGYDQPQHF. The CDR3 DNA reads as TGTGCCAGCAGCTCTACTCAGGGATACGATCAGCCCCAGCATTTT. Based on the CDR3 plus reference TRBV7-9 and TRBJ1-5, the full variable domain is DTGVSQNPRHKITKRGQNVTFRCDPISEHNRLYWYRQTLGQGPEFLTYFQNEAQLEKSRLLSDRFSAERPKGSFSTLEIQRTEQGDSAMYLCASSSTQGYDQPQHFGDGTRLSIL.

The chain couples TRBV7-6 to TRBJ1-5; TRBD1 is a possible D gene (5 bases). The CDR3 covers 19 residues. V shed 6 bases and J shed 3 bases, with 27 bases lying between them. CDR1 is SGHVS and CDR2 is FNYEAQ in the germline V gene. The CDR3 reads CASRFTPRRGPLNNQPQHF. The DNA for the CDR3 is TGTGCCAGCAGATTTACACCCCGGAGGGGACCTTTGAACAATCAGCCCCAGCATTTT.

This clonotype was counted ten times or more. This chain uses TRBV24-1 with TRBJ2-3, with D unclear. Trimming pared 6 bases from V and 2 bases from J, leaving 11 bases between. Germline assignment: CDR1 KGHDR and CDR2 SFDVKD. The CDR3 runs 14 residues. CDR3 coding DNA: TGTGCCACCAGTACCTCGACGTCCACAGATACGCAGTATTTT. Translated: CATSTSTSTDTQYF.

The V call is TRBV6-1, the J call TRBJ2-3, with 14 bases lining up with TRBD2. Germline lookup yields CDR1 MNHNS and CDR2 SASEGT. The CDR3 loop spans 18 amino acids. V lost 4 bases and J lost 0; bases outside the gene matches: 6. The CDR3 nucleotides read TGTGCCAGCAGTGTGACTAGCGGGAGGGCCTATAGCACAGATACGCAGTATTTT. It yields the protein CASSVTSGRAYSTDTQYF.